These 18 T cell receptor beta chains were all obtained from the same sample, sequenced in a study of T cell changes during pregnancy in multiple sclerosis. Profiled with immunoSEQ multiplex PCR; TCRdb holds only in-frame clones, not every one. This table has roughly 63,000 clones, roughly 88% appearing once. The sample consisted of peripheral blood, taken in the second trimester of pregnancy. Every receptor here comes from a female donor in good health, enrolled as a control in a pregnancy study.

The J gene is TRBJ2-7, the V gene TRBV5-1; TRBD2 matches at 8 bases. With V trimmed by 2 bases and J by 4 bases, 5 bases remained unmatched. The CDR3 runs to 14 residues. Germline V lookup: CDR1 SGHRS, CDR2 YFSETQ. CDR3 protein: CASSLDGRGYEQYF. In DNA form, the CDR3 reads TGCGCCAGCAGCTTAGACGGGAGGGGGTACGAGCAGTACTTC.

The chain links TRBV6-1 to TRBJ1-1, with a possible D match to TRBD1 (5 bases). The V end lost 5 bases, the J end lost 0 bases, and 10 bases lay between the germline ends. The CDR3 is 14 residues long. CDR1 is MNHNS, CDR2 SASEGT, per germline. Here the CDR3 DNA reads TGTGCCAGCAGTCACAGGCAGATGAACACTGAAGCTTTCTTT. Its translation is CASSHRQMNTEAFF.

The chain joins TRBV4-2 to TRBJ2-3; TRBD2 matches at 9 bases. The ends lost 0 bases at V and 4 bases at J; junction bases unmatched: 2. The CDR3 has 15 residues. Germline V lookup: CDR1 LGHNA, CDR2 YNFKEQ. The CDR3 here is CASSQERGGPDTQYF. CDR3 coding DNA: TGTGCCAGCAGCCAAGAGCGGGGGGGCCCAGATACGCAGTATTTT.

A single count supports this clone. The chain couples TRBV6-1 to TRBJ2-3, with D possibly being TRBD2 (6 bases). The V end lost 4 bases, the J end lost 3 bases, and 14 bases lay between the germline ends. The CDR3 sequence is 15 residues long. CDR1 and CDR2 from the germline V gene are MNHNS and SASEGT. The CDR3 here is CASSVKSGWTDTQYF. In nucleotides, the CDR3 is TGTGCCAGCAGTGTAAAGAGCGGGTGGACAGATACGCAGTATTTT.

This clone was recorded many times. The V and J genes are TRBV19 and TRBJ2-6; 10 bases align to TRBD1. V lost 9 bases and J lost 0; bases outside the gene matches: 5. Germline V gene sequence: CDR1 LNHDA, CDR2 SQIVND (reference sequence). The CDR3 has 16 residues. The CDR3 sequence is CASSGTGVSGANVLTF. DNA of the CDR3: TGTGCCAGCTCCGGGACAGGGGTCTCTGGGGCCAACGTCCTGACTTTC. The full variable domain, with the rest looked up from reference TRBV19 and TRBJ2-6, is DGGITQSPKYLFRKEGQNVTLSCEQNLNHDAMYWYRQDPGQGLRLIYYSQIVNDFQKGDIAEGYSVSREKKESFPLTVTSAQKNPTAFYLCASSGTGVSGANVLTFGAGSRLTVL.

This clone has only one observation. This chain links TRBV28 with TRBJ2-5, with 9 bases aligning to TRBD2. Germline CDR1 reads MDHEN; CDR2 reads SYDVKM. Losses at the gene ends were 3 bases for V and 5 bases for J; bases not matched to a gene: 7. The CDR3 consists of 15 residues. The CDR3 region has the DNA TGTGCCAGCAGTTTCAGCGGGAGGATGGTTGAGACCCAGTACTTC. Amino acids: CASSFSGRMVETQYF.

This clone was counted once. V and J are TRBV15 and TRBJ2-7; 9 bases match TRBD1. This CDR3 region has 15 residues. Germline assignment: CDR1 LNHNV and CDR2 YYDKDF (reference sequence). V lost 5 bases, J lost 0 bases, and 5 bases stayed unmatched. CDR3 nucleotide sequence: TGTGCCACCAGCCGACCGGGACAGGGCTCCTACGAGCAGTACTTC. It yields the protein CATSRPGQGSYEQYF.

CDR3: CASSPLLLLGQGTNTEAFF. The CDR3 DNA reads TGTGCCAGCAGCCCTCTACTCCTCCTAGGACAGGGCACGAACACTGAAGCTTTCTTT. The chain has TRBV5-6 and TRBJ1-1; 8 positions match TRBD1. Germline V gene sequence: CDR1 SGHDT, CDR2 YYEEEE. The V and J ends lost 4 bases and 1 base, in that order; junction bases with no gene match: 18. The length of the CDR3 is 19 residues.

The V and J genes are TRBV6-5 and TRBJ1-5, with a possible D match to TRBD1 (5 bases). CDR3 length: 14 amino acids. V shed 2 bases and J shed 6 bases, with 11 bases lying between them. Germline CDR1 and CDR2: MNHEY and SVGAGI. Here the CDR3 DNA reads TGTGCCAGCAGTTACGGGGGAGGGAGTCAGCCCCAGCATTTT. This translates into CASSYGGGSQPQHF.

This sequence joins TRBV29-1 and TRBJ2-5, with TRBD1 identical over 12 bases. With V trimmed by 6 bases and J by 4 bases, 9 bases remained unmatched. CDR3 length: 15 amino acids. Looked up from germline, CDR1 is SQVTM and CDR2 is ANQGSEA. CDR3 residues: CSVDPGQGAGETQYF. The CDR3 DNA is TGCAGCGTGGACCCGGGACAGGGGGCCGGAGAGACCCAGTACTTC.

Here the CDR3 reads CASISSTGVNTEAFF. For the CDR3, the DNA is TGTGCCAGCATCTCCTCGACAGGGGTGAACACTGAAGCTTTCTTT. The chain combines TRBV27 with TRBJ1-1; 8 nucleotides match TRBD1. Looked up from germline, CDR1 is MNHEY and CDR2 is SMNVEV (reference sequence). The CDR3 spans 15 residues. Losses at the gene ends were 7 bases for V and 0 bases for J; bases not matched to a gene: 7.

As DNA, the CDR3 is TGTGCCACGTGGCGGGGGCTTCCCTACGAGCAGTACTTC. It yields the protein CATWRGLPYEQYF. The chain recombines TRBV10-3 with TRBJ2-7; tentative D call: TRBD2 (7 bases). Germline V lookup: CDR1 ENHRY, CDR2 SYGVKD. This CDR3 spans 13 amino acids. The V end was cut by 10 bases, the J end by 2 bases, with 15 bases between.

The chain combines TRBV6-6 with TRBJ2-3; D is possibly TRBD2 (5 bases). CDR3 length: 12 residues. Germline V gene sequence: CDR1 MNHNY, CDR2 SVGAGI (reference sequence). V lost 7 bases and J 4 bases, leaving 9 bases between the germline ends. The CDR3 loop is CASTEAADTQYF. The CDR3 DNA reads TGTGCCAGCACGGAGGCGGCAGATACGCAGTATTTT.

This clone occurred once. The chain employs TRBV6-6 and TRBJ2-3, with D tentatively TRBD2 (6 bases). CDR3 length: 13 amino acids. The V end was cut by 7 bases, the J end by 6 bases, with 14 bases between. Germline values: CDR1 MNHNY, CDR2 SVGAGI (reference sequence). In DNA, the CDR3 is TGTGCCAGCAACCACCTCCGGGGGGATACGCAGTATTTT. It specifies CASNHLRGDTQYF.

This rearrangement joins TRBV29-1 to TRBJ2-3, with D perhaps TRBD2 (6 bases). CDR3 length: 14 amino acids. The V and J ends lost 5 bases and 3 bases respectively, with 15 bases between them. From germline, CDR1 is SQVTM and CDR2 ANQGSEA. The CDR3 nucleotides read TGCAGCGTTCAAGTACTGCGGGAAACAGATACGCAGTATTTT. This translates into CSVQVLRETDTQYF.

This clone was seen a single time. This chain joins TRBV5-4 and TRBJ1-1, with TRBD1 identical over 9 bases. This CDR3 has 13 amino acids. The trim removed 3 bases at V and 5 bases at J, leaving 2 bases unmatched. Germline V lookup: CDR1 SGHNT, CDR2 YYREEE (reference sequence). In nucleotides, the CDR3 is TGTGCCAGCAGCTCGACAGGGGGAACTGAAGCTTTCTTT. Protein sequence: CASSSTGGTEAFF.

J is TRBJ2-7 and V is TRBV15; 9 bases line up with TRBD2. In germline, CDR1 is LNHNV, CDR2 YYDKDF (reference sequence). J lost 5 bases, V lost 3 bases, and 26 bases had no gene match. This CDR3 is 21 amino acids long. The CDR3 here is CATSRDFLQKREAPTSHEQYF. CDR3 nucleotides: TGTGCCACCAGCAGGGACTTCTTGCAAAAGCGGGAGGCCCCTACCTCTCACGAGCAGTACTTC.

This chain links TRBV2 with TRBJ2-7; D is possibly TRBD2 (6 bases). The CDR3 has 12 residues. Germline V gives CDR1 SNHLY, CDR2 FYNNEI. V was trimmed by 5 bases and J by 7 bases, leaving 12 bases between them. The CDR3 loop reads CASSLHSGEQYF. The CDR3 nucleotides are TGTGCCAGCAGTCTCCACAGCGGGGAGCAGTACTTC.